Following are 16 T cell receptor beta chains from one sample sequenced in a study of T cells in women clearing cervical HPV infection. TCRdb keeps only in-frame clones here, not all; method: immunoSEQ multiplex PCR. The sample's table shows roughly 35,000 clones. The sequencing sample was made of blood buffy coat. These receptor sequences come from a woman between 18 and 70 years old with a cervical HPV16 infection that either progressed to CIN3+ or cleared (not recorded which).

As concerns this clone: The sequence runs out 3 residues before the end of the CDR3; the remainder is reconstructed from the germline J gene. The rearrangement links TRBV12-3 or TRBV12-4 to TRBJ2-2; perhaps TRBD1 as D (6 bases). V lost 6 bases and J 1 base, leaving 15 bases between the germline ends. The CDR3 runs to 16 residues. The sequenced CDR3 bases are TGTGCCAGCAGCCCTGGACAGAACTTGAACACCGGGGAG. Translated, it gives CASSPGQNLNTGE. The whole CDR3 region reads CASSPGQNLNTGELFF.

Of note for this clone: With the read ending 3 residues before the CDR3 end, the germline J gene is used to fill in that end. The J gene is TRBJ2-5, the V gene TRBV6-1, with D maybe TRBD2 (5 bases). This CDR3 contains 15 residues. Germline assignment: CDR1 MNHNS and CDR2 SASEGT. The ends were cut back, 1 base at V and 2 bases at J, with 11 bases in the middle. The CDR3 bases that were read are TGTGCCAGCAGTGAAGAGGCGGGCGGGCAAGAGACC. Protein sequence: CASSEEAGGQET. The whole CDR3 region reads CASSEEAGGQETQYF.

Regarding this clone: The observed sequence ends 3 residues before the CDR3 terminus, with the missing tail filled in from the germline J gene. V and J are TRBV5-6 and TRBJ2-7; maybe TRBD1 (6 bases). Germline CDR1 reads SGHDT; CDR2 reads YYEEEE. Trimming removed 2 bases from V and 3 bases from J, with 15 bases in between. The CDR3 runs to 15 residues. The covered CDR3 bases are TGTGCCAGCAGCTTCAGTCCAGGGGCTGGCTACGAG. This translates into CASSFSPGAGYE. The entire CDR3 protein is CASSFSPGAGYEQYF.

CDR3 bases read: TGCAGCGTTGGGGTCAGGGGAGCGGATACG. Its protein is CSVGVRGADT. The CDR3, in full, reads CSVGVRGADTQYF. The rearrangement joins TRBV29-1 to TRBJ2-3; TRBD1 might be the D (6 bases). The CDR3 goes on 3 residues after the read ends, and that part is filled in from the germline J gene. The ends were cut back, 4 bases at V and 6 bases at J, with 14 bases in the middle. The CDR3 has 13 residues. The V gene's germline CDR1 is SQVTM and CDR2 ANQGSEA.

As regards this clone: The CDR3 end falls 3 residues outside the read, so it is completed with the germline J gene. The chain carries TRBV12-5 and TRBJ2-1; TRBD1 matches 8 bases. V lost 4 bases, J lost 8 bases, and 7 bases stayed unmatched. The CDR3 totals 14 residues. Germline loops: CDR1 LGHNT, CDR2 FRNRAP. The sequenced CDR3 bases are TGTGCTAGTGGTTCGACAGGGGAATTGCATGAG. The encoded protein is CASGSTGELHE. The whole CDR3 protein is CASGSTGELHEQFF.

For this clone: The sequenced fragment ends 3 residues before the CDR3 boundary, so the rest is inferred from the germline J gene. The chain combines TRBV2 with TRBJ1-1, with D unresolved. From germline, CDR1 is SNHLY and CDR2 FYNNEI. Trimming shortened V by 2 bases and J by 0 bases, and 13 bases separated the two germline ends. The CDR3 loop spans 16 amino acids. The CDR3 bases that were read are TGTGCCAGCAGTGAACATAATAGATATTTGAACACTGAA. The encoded protein is CASSEHNRYLNTE. The CDR3 in full is CASSEHNRYLNTEAFF.

As regards this clone: The CDR3 end is not reached by the read, which stops 3 residues before it; the germline J gene fills it in. V gene TRBV19 combines with J gene TRBJ2-3, with TRBD2 as a possible D gene (6 bases). This CDR3 has 14 residues. Trimming shortened V by 8 bases and J by 3 bases, and 15 bases separated the two germline ends. Looked up from germline, CDR1 is LNHDA and CDR2 is SQIVND (reference sequence). The part of the CDR3 DNA that was read is TGTGCCAGTTCGGGACTGGAGGGGACAGATACG. As protein: CASSGLEGTDT. The whole CDR3 protein reads CASSGLEGTDTQYF.

As for this clone: Germline and junction disagree at one end, which may indicate a read error. The DNA ends 3 residues before the CDR3 does, and the rest of the CDR3 is filled in from the germline J gene. This sequence joins TRBV4-2 and TRBJ2-3, with TRBD2 matching over 9 bases. This CDR3 is 16 amino acids long. Germline CDR1 is LGHNA and CDR2 is YNFKEQ. The part of the CDR3 DNA that was read is TGCGCCAGCAGCCGGGCGGGAGGGTCCGTGACAGATACG. Translated, it gives CASSRAGGSVTDT. The full CDR3 protein reads CASSRAGGSVTDTQYF.

A remark on this clone: The read stops 3 residues short of the end of the CDR3; the missing end is completed from the germline J gene. The chain carries TRBV13 and TRBJ1-6, with D unresolved. The V and J ends lost 4 bases and 10 bases respectively, with 8 bases between them. The germline CDR1 and CDR2 sequences are PRHDT and FYEKMQ (reference sequence). The CDR3 length is 12 residues. CDR3 DNA, as far as it was read: TGTGCCAGCAGCTCCGCCCGGTCACCC. Amino acid sequence: CASSSARSP. The CDR3 in its entirety is CASSSARSPLHF.

Of note for this clone: The read ends 3 residues shy of where the CDR3 ends; the end is completed using the germline J gene. The chain employs TRBV3-1 (or the pseudogene TRBV3-2) and TRBJ2-7, with D maybe TRBD2 (5 bases). Germline CDR1 is LGHDT and CDR2 is YNNKEL (reference sequence). Deletions cut 3 bases from V and 3 bases from J, with 12 bases between. This CDR3 region has 14 residues. The CDR3 sequence: CASSHEGSGYEQYF. The DNA read from the CDR3 is TGTGCCAGCAGCCACGAGGGTAGTGGCTACGAG.

A remark on this clone: Sequencing ends 3 residues short of the CDR3 end; the germline J gene provides the rest. The gene calls are TRBV20-1 and TRBJ2-5; a possible D gene is TRBD2 (6 bases). The CDR3 length is 13 residues. Germline-derived CDR1 and CDR2 are DFQATT and SNEGSKA (reference sequence). The V and J ends lost 5 bases and 5 bases respectively, with 15 bases between them. CDR3 region: CSASGTSRETQYF. The DNA read from the CDR3 is TGCAGTGCTTCAGGGACTTCCCGGGAGACC.

A word on this clone: The CDR3 extends 3 residues past the end of the read, so its final part is completed from the germline J gene. The chain carries TRBV5-1 and TRBJ1-4, with TRBD1 matching over 10 bases. The CDR3 loop spans 14 amino acids. Germline CDR1 and CDR2: SGHRS and YFSETQ. J lost 5 bases, V lost 6 bases, and 4 bases had no gene match. This CDR3 is CASTPGQGNEKLFF. The part of the CDR3 DNA that was read is TGCGCCAGCACACCGGGACAGGGGAATGAAAAA.

About this clone itself: The CDR3 extends 3 residues past the end of the read, so its final part is completed from the germline J gene. J is TRBJ2-6 and V is TRBV6-4; D unresolved. V lost 4 bases to trimming and J lost 4 bases, with 8 bases between them. This CDR3 has 14 amino acids. CDR1 MRHNA and CDR2 SNTAGT come from the germline V gene. CDR3 amino acids: CASSADFGANVLTF. The sequenced part of the CDR3 DNA is TGTGCCAGCAGTGCCGACTTCGGGGCCAACGTC.

Notes on this clone: The sequenced fragment ends 3 residues before the CDR3 boundary, so the rest is inferred from the germline J gene. The chain joins TRBV2 to TRBJ2-5; tentatively, D is TRBD1 (5 bases). The V gene lost 6 bases and the J gene lost 5 bases, with 13 bases spanning the gap. This CDR3 spans 13 amino acids. Germline lookup yields CDR1 SNHLY and CDR2 FYNNEI. The DNA read from the CDR3 is TGTGCCAGCAGACCCAGGGTCCGGGAGACC. Its protein product is CASRPRVRET. The whole CDR3 protein reads CASRPRVRETQYF.

CDR3 bases read: TGTGCCAGCACCTTCCGCCCACTTGACAATGAG. Its protein is CASTFRPLDNE. The entire CDR3 protein is CASTFRPLDNEQFF. The chain couples TRBV7-2 to TRBJ2-1; unclear D gene. The CDR3 is cut off 3 residues early in the read; its end comes from the germline J gene. Germline V gene lookup returns CDR1 SGHTA and CDR2 FQGNSA. The CDR3 is 14 amino acids. Trimming shortened V by 7 bases and J by 5 bases, and 15 bases separated the two germline ends.

Regarding this clone: The read finishes 3 residues shy of the CDR3 end, and the germline J gene is used to complete it. The chain couples TRBV5-1 to TRBJ2-7; TRBD1 matches 11 bases. Germline V gene lookup returns CDR1 SGHRS and CDR2 YFSETQ. The CDR3 sequence is 17 residues long. Trimming took 1 base from V and 2 from J; bases not matched to a gene: 8. The CDR3 reads CASSLLPGQGGTYEQYF. The sequenced part of the CDR3 DNA is TGCGCCAGCAGCTTGCTCCCGGGACAGGGGGGGACCTACGAG.